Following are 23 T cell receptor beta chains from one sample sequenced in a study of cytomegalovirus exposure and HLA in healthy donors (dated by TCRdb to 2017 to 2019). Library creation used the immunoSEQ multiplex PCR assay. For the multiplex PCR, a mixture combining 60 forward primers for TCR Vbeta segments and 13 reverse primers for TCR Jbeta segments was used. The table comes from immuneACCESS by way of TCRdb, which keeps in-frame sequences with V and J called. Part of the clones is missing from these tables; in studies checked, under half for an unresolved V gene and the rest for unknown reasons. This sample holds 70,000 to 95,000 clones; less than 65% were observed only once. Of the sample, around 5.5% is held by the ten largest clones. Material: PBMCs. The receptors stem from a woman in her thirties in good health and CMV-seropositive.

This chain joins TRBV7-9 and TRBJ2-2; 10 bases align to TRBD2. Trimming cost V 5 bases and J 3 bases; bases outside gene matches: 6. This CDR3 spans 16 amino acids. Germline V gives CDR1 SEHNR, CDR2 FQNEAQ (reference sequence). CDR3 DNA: TGTGCCAGCAGCCCCTTAGCGGGGGGACACACCGGGGAGCTGTTTTTT. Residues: CASSPLAGGHTGELFF.

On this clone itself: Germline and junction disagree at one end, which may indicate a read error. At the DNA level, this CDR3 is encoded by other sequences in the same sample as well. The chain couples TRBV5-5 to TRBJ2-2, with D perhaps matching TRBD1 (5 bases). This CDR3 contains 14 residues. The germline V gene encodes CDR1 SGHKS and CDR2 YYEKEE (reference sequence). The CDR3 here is CASSLLPRAGELFF. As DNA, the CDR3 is TGTGCCAGTAGCTTGCTGCCCAGGGCCGGGGAGCTGTTTTTT.

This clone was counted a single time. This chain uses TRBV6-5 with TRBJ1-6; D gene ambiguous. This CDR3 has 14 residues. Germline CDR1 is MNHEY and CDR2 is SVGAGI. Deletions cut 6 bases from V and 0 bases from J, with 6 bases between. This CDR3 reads CASSRSSYNSPLHF. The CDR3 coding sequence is TGTGCCAGCAGCCGTAGCTCCTATAATTCACCCCTCCACTTT.

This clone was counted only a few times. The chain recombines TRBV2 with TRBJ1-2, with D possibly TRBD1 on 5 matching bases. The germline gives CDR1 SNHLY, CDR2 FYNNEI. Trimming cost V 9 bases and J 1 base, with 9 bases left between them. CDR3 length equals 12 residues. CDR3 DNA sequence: TGTGCCAGGGGACTGAATAACTATGGCTACACCTTC. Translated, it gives CARGLNNYGYTF.

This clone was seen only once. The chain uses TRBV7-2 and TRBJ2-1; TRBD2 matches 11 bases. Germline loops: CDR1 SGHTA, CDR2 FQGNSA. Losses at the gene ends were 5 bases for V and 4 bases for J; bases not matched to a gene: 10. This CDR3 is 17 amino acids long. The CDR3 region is CASSPKAGLAEYNEQFF. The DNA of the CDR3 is TGTGCCAGCAGCCCCAAGGCGGGACTAGCGGAATACAATGAGCAGTTCTTC.

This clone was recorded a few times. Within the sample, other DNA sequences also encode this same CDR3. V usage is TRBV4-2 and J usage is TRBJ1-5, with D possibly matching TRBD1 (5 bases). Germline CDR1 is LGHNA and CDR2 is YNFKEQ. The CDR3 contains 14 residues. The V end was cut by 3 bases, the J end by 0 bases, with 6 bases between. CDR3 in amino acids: CASSQDNSNQPQHF. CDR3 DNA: TGTGCCAGCAGCCAGGACAATAGCAATCAGCCCCAGCATTTT.

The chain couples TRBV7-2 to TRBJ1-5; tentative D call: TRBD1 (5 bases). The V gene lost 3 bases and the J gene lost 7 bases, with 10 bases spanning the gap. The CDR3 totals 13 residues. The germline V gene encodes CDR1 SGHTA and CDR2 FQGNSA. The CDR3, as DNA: TGTGCCAGCAGCTTTCAGGGAGGCCAGCCCCAGCATTTT. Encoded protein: CASSFQGGQPQHF.

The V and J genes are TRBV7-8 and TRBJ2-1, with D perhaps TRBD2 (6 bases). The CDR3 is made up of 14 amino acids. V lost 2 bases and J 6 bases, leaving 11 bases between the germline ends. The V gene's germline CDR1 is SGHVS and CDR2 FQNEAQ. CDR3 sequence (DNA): TGTGCCAGCAGCTTAAGTAGGGGAGGCAATGAGCAGTTCTTC. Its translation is CASSLSRGGNEQFF.

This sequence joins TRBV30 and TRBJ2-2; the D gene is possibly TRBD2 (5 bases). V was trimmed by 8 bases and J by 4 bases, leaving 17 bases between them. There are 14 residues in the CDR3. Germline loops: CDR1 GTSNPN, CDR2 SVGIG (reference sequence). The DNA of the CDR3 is TGTGCCCTTAAAAAGACTCGGGGCACCGGGGAGCTGTTTTTT. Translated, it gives CALKKTRGTGELFF. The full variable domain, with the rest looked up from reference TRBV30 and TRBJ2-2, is SQTIHQWPATLVQPVGSPLSLECTVEGTSNPNLYWYRQAAGRGLQLLFYSVGIGQISSEVPQNLSASRPQDRQFILSSKKLLLSDSGFYLCALKKTRGTGELFFGEGSRLTVL.

The chain's CDR3 is CASSPTLTENTEAFF. In DNA form, the CDR3 reads TGTGCCAGCAGCCCCACCCTGACAGAGAACACTGAAGCTTTCTTT. This chain connects TRBV11-2 to TRBJ1-1; D may be TRBD1 (5 bases). This CDR3 is built from 15 residues. V gave up 5 bases and J gave up 1 base, with 14 bases separating them. Per the germline V gene, CDR1 is SGHAT and CDR2 is FQNNGV.

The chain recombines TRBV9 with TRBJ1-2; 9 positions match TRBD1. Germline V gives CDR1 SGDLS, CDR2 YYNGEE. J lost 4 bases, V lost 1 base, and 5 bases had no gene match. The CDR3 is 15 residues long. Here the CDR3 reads CASSVSTGGSYGYTF. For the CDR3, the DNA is TGTGCCAGCAGCGTATCTACAGGGGGCAGCTATGGCTACACCTTC. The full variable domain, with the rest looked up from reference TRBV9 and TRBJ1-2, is DSGVTQTPKHLITATGQRVTLRCSPRSGDLSVYWYQQSLDQGLQFLIQYYNGEERAKGNILERFSAQQFPDLHSELNLSSLELGDSALYFCASSVSTGGSYGYTFGSGTRLTVV.

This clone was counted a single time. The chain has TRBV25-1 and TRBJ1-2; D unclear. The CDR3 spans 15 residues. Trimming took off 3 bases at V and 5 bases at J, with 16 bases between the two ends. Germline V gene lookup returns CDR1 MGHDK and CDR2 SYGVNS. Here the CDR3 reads CASSDPRGSEYGYTF. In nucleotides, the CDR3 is TGTGCCAGCAGTGATCCGCGTGGATCGGAGTATGGCTACACCTTC.

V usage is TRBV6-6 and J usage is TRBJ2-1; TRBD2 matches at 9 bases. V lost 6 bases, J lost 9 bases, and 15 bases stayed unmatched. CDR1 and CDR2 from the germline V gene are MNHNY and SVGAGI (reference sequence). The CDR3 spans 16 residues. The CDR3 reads CASSQRAGGGAGEQFF. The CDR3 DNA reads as TGTGCCAGCAGCCAGAGGGCCGGCGGGGGGGCTGGTGAGCAGTTCTTC.

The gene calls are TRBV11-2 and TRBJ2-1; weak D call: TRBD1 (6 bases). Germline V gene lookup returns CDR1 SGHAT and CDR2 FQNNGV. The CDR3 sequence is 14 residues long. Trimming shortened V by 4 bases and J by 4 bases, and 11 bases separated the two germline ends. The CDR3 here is CASSSRTVYNEQFF. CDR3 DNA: TGTGCCAGCAGCTCCAGGACAGTATACAATGAGCAGTTCTTC.

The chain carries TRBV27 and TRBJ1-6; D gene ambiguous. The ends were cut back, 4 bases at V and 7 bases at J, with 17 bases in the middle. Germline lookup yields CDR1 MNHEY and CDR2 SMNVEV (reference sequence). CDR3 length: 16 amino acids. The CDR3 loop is CASSSQWGGPNSPLHF. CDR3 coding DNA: TGTGCCAGCAGTTCCCAGTGGGGAGGGCCAAATTCACCCCTCCACTTT.

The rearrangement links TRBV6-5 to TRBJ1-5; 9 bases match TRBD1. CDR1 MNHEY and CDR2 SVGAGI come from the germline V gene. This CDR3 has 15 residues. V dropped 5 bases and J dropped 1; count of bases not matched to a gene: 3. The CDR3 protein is CASSRTGESNQPQHF. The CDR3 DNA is TGTGCCAGCAGTCGGACAGGGGAGAGCAATCAGCCCCAGCATTTT.

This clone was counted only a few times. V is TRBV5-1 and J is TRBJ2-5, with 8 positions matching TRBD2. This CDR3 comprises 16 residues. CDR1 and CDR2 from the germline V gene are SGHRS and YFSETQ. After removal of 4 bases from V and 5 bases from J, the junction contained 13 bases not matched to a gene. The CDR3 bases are TGCGCCAGCAGCATGGGACTAGGGGAAGGGGAGGAGACCCAGTACTTC. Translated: CASSMGLGEGEETQYF.

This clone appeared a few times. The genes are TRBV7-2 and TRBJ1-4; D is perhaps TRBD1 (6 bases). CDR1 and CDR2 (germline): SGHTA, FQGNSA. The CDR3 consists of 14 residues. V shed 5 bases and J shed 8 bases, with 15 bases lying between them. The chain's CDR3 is CASSPQGLKEKLFF. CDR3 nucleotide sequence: TGTGCCAGCAGCCCACAGGGCCTAAAGGAAAAACTGTTTTTT. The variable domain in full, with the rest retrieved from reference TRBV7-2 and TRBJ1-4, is GAGVSQSPSNKVTEKGKDVELRCDPISGHTALYWYRQSLGQGLEFLIYFQGNSAPDKSGLPSDRFSAERTGGSVSTLTIQRTQQEDSAVYLCASSPQGLKEKLFFGSGTQLSVL.

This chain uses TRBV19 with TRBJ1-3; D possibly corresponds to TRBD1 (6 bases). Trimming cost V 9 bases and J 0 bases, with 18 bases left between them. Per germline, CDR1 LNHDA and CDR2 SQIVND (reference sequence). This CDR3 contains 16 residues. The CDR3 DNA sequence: TGTGCCAGCAAGGAACGGACAGCGAACTCTGGAAACACCATATATTTT. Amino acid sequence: CASKERTANSGNTIYF.

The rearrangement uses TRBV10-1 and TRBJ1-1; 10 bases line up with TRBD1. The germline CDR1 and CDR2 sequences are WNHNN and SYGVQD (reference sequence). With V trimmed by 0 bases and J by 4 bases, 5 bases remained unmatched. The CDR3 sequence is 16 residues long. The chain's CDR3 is CASSESFGTGATEAFF. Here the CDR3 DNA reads TGCGCCAGCAGTGAGTCATTCGGGACAGGGGCCACTGAAGCTTTCTTT.

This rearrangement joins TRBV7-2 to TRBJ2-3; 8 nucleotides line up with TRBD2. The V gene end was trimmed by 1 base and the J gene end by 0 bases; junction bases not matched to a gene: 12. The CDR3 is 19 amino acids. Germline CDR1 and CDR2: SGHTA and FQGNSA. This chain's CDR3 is CASSLDVSGVAPSTDTQYF. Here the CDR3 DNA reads TGTGCCAGCAGCTTAGATGTTAGCGGGGTAGCACCAAGCACAGATACGCAGTATTTT.

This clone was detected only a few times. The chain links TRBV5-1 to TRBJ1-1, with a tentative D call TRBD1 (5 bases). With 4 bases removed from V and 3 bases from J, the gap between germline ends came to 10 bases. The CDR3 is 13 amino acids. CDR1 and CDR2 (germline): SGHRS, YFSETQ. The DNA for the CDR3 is TGCGCCAGCAGCACCTCGACAGACACTGAAGCTTTCTTT. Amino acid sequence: CASSTSTDTEAFF.

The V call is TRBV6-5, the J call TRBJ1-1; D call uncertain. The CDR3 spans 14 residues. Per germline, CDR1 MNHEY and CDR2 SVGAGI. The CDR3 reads CAVARYGRNTEAFF. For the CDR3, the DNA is TGTGCAGTAGCGAGGTACGGGAGGAACACTGAAGCTTTCTTT.